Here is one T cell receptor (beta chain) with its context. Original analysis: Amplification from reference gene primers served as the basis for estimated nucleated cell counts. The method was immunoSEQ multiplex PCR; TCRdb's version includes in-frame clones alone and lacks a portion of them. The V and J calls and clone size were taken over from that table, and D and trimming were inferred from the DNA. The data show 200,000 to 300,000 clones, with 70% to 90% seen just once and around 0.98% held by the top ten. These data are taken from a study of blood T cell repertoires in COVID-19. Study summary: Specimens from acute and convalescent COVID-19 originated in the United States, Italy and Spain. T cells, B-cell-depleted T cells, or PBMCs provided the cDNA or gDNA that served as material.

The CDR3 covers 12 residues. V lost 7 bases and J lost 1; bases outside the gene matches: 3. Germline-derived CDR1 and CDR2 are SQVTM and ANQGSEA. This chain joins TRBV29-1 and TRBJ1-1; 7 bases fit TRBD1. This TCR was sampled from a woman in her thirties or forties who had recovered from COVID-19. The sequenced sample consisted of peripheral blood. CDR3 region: CSARQGNTEAFF. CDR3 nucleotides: TGCAGCGCCAGACAGGGGAACACTGAAGCTTTCTTT.